This T cell receptor beta chain stems from a study of technical replicates of blood from a handful of donors. Generated by immunoSEQ multiplex PCR, the TCRdb table keeps only in-frame clones and is missing some. The profile shows approximately 79,000 clones, around 94% of them singletons. Germline assignment: CDR1 SGDLS and CDR2 YYNGEE. CDR3 length: 12 residues. Trimming stripped 0 bases from V and 8 bases from J, with 8 bases between. The chain uses TRBV9 and TRBJ1-1; perhaps TRBD1 as D (5 bases). The sequence came from a human donor in good health. The sequencing input was T cells isolated from PBMCs. In DNA form, the CDR3 reads TGTGCCAGCAGCGTAGGGGGGGGAGAAGCTTTCTTT. Its translation: CASSVGGGEAFF.